This T cell receptor (beta chain) was captured in a study of control samples from healthy donors and cancer patients. Measured with immunoSEQ multiplex PCR; TCRdb has only the in-frame clones, and not every one. The data hold tens of thousands of clones, with around 85% observed a single time. This CDR3 spans 15 amino acids. Trimming stripped 3 bases from V and 10 bases from J, with 17 bases between. In germline, CDR1 is SGHDT, CDR2 YYEEEE. This clone has more than one count but fewer than ten. The sequence came from a man aged 40-49 years in good health. V usage is TRBV5-6 and J usage is TRBJ1-6, with a tentative D call TRBD1 (6 bases). The material sequenced was blood. Here the CDR3 reads CASSSSTGLGSPLHF. CDR3 coding DNA: TGTGCCAGCAGCTCCTCGACAGGCTTGGGGTCACCCCTCCACTTT.